The clone carrying this T cell receptor beta chain was counted ten times or more. Losses at the gene ends were 6 bases for V and 3 bases for J; bases not matched to a gene: 5. CDR1 DFQATT and CDR2 SNEGSKA come from the germline V gene (reference sequence). This CDR3 region has 13 residues. The entry originates in a study of neurological immune-mediated disorders. TCRdb analysed the 5' RACE reads with MiXCR anew, one entry per CDR3 protein. The sample contains 65,000 to 75,000 distinct CDR3 sequences, approximately 5.1% of which appear only once. The clonotype originates from a human donor with multiple sclerosis. The donor label of this sample is uncertain. V is TRBV20-1 and J is TRBJ1-5; 7 bases are a match to TRBD1. Sequenced sample: PBMCs. CDR3 coding DNA: TGCAGTGCCCGGGACAGAACCAATCAGCCCCAGCATTTT. Translating gives CSARDRTNQPQHF.